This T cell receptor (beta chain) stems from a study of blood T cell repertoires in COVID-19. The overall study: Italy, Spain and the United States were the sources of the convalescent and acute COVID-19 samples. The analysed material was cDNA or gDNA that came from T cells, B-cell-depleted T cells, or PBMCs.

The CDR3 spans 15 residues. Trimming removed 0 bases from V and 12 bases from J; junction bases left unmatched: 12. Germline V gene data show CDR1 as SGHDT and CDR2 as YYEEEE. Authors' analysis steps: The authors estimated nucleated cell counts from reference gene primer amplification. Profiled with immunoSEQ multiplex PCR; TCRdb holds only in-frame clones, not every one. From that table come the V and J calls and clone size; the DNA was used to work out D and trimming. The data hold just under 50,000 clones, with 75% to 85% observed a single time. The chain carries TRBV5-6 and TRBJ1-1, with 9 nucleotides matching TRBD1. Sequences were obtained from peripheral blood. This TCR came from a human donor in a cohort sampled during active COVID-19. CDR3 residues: CASSLGVSGTGRPFF. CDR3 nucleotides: TGTGCCAGCAGCTTGGGGGTCTCCGGGACAGGGAGACCTTTCTTT.